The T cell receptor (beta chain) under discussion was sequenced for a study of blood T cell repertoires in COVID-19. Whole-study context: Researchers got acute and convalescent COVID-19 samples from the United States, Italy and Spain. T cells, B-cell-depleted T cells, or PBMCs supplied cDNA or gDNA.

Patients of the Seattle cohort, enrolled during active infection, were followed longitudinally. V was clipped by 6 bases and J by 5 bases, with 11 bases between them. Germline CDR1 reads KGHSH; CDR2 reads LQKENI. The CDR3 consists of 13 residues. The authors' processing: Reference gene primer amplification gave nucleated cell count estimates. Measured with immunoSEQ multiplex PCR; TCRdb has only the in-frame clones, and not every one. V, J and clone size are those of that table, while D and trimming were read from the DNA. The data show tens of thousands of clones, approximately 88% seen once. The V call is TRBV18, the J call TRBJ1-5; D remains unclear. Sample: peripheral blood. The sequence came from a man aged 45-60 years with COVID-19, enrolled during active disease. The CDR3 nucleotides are TGTGCCAGCTCCCCTTATCAGGATCAGCCCCAGCATTTT. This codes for CASSPYQDQPQHF.